The rows below give T cell receptor beta chains drawn from one sample of a study of identifying expanded T cells in peripheral blood. Sequenced by immunoSEQ multiplex PCR; TCRdb stores in-frame clones only, minus some. The sample comprises 50,000 to 75,000 clones, approximately 87% of which are singletons, and approximately 4.7% rests with the top ten. The sample comprised blood. The receptor source for this set is a person aged 18 to 70 in good health. Both conserved end residues are part of each CDR3. The D gene is left open where the match is weak. For some rows the clone size is stated as once, few or many, or as a class when expanded; others skip it.

d_gene,v_gene,len,abundance,j_gene,CDR3nt,CDR3aa
NA,TRBV5-1,14,NA,TRBJ2-5,TGCGCCAGCAGCTTGCTCGGGGAGGCAGAGACCCAGTACTTC,CASSLLGEAETQYF
NA,TRBV7-9,12,NA,TRBJ2-3,TGTGCCAGCAGCATCCACCCAGATACGCAGTATTTT,CASSIHPDTQYF
TRBD1,TRBV30,15,NA,TRBJ1-3,TGTGCCTGGAGTCGAAGGGACAGGGATGGAAACACCATATATTTT,CAWSRRDRDGNTIYF
TRBD2,TRBV7-9,16,NA,TRBJ2-1,TGTGCCAGCAGCTTGCCACTAGCGGGGGGGCGGAATGAGCAGTTCTTC,CASSLPLAGGRNEQFF
TRBD1,TRBV4-3,16,NA,TRBJ2-1,TGCGCCAGCAGCCAAGACGGCCCCGGGACAGTTGGTGAGCAGTTCTTC,CASSQDGPGTVGEQFF
TRBD1,TRBV5-1,16,NA,TRBJ2-5,TGCGCCAGCAGCTCTACAGGGGGGTTTGGGCAAGAGACCCAGTACTTC,CASSSTGGFGQETQYF
TRBD1,TRBV5-1,13,NA,TRBJ2-7,TGCGCCAGCAGCTTAGGGACAGCCCTCGAGCAGTACTTC,CASSLGTALEQYF
TRBD1,TRBV30,13,NA,TRBJ1-4,TGTGCCTGTCGGGACAGCCCAGTGGGAAAACTGTTTTTT,CACRDSPVGKLFF
NA,TRBV30,13,NA,TRBJ1-4,TGTGCCTGGAGAGGGTCAACTAATGAAAAACTGTTTTTT,CAWRGSTNEKLFF
TRBD2,TRBV30,15,NA,TRBJ2-5,TGTGCCTGGAGCCGAGGGACTAGCGGACAAGAGACCCAGTACTTC,CAWSRGTSGQETQYF
NA,TRBV14,13,once,TRBJ2-3,TGTGCCAGCAGCCACCGGGACTCTTATACGCAGTATTTT,CASSHRDSYTQYF
TRBD2,TRBV5-4,13,NA,TRBJ2-5,TGTGCCAGCAGCTGGGGGGGCCAAGAGACCCAGTACTTC,CASSWGGQETQYF
NA,TRBV6-5,13,NA,TRBJ2-7,TGTGCCAGCACCCAAGGACGGGGCTACGAGCAGTACTTC,CASTQGRGYEQYF
TRBD1,TRBV6-1,14,once,TRBJ2-7,TGTGCCAGCAGTGCCGGGACAGATACCTACGAGCAGTACTTC,CASSAGTDTYEQYF
TRBD1,TRBV7-9,17,NA,TRBJ1-6,TGTGCCAGCAGCCCCGGGACAGGTAGCTCCTATAATTCACCCCTCCACTTT,CASSPGTGSSYNSPLHF
NA,TRBV5-6,14,NA,TRBJ2-5,TGTGCCAGCAGCTGGAAGGGACCCCAAGAGACCCAGTACTTC,CASSWKGPQETQYF
NA,TRBV6-4,18,NA,TRBJ1-3,TGTGCCAGCAGAACCGAAGTTCAGGCTTCACGGGGTGGAAACACCATATATTTT,CASRTEVQASRGGNTIYF
NA,TRBV4-2,17,NA,TRBJ1-2,TGTGCCAGCAGCCAAGAGTTAACGGGAGGGCGGGGGTATGGCTACACCTTC,CASSQELTGGRGYGYTF
NA,TRBV5-1,15,NA,TRBJ1-6,TGCGCCAGCAGGGAGACCTTTGGACCCAATTCACCCCTCCACTTT,CASRETFGPNSPLHF
NA,TRBV4-1,14,NA,TRBJ2-3,TGCGCCAGCAGCCAGCTAGTCAGCACAGATACGCAGTATTTT,CASSQLVSTDTQYF
NA,TRBV28,13,NA,TRBJ2-7,TGTGCCAGCAGAGGAACAGGGAGGTACGAGCAGTACTTC,CASRGTGRYEQYF
TRBD1,TRBV19,15,NA,TRBJ1-5,TGTGCCAGTAGTATAGTCGAACAGGGGACGCAGCCCCAGCATTTT,CASSIVEQGTQPQHF
NA,TRBV2,15,once,TRBJ2-6,TGTGCCAGCACCCCAGGGGAGTCTGGGGCCAACGTCCTGACTTTC,CASTPGESGANVLTF
NA,TRBV2,13,NA,TRBJ1-3,TGTGCCAGCAGACAGGGAGCCGGAAACACCATATATTTT,CASRQGAGNTIYF
NA,TRBV30,11,NA,TRBJ2-7,TGTGCCTGGAGTGTAACCTACGAGCAGTACTTC,CAWSVTYEQYF
NA,TRBV9,14,NA,TRBJ1-6,TGTGCCAGCAGCCCGCGCCCGGGGAATTCACCCCTCCACTTT,CASSPRPGNSPLHF
NA,TRBV7-8,12,NA,TRBJ2-7,TGTGCCAGCAGCTTAAGGGGCTACGAGCAGTACTTC,CASSLRGYEQYF
NA,TRBV29-1,11,NA,TRBJ2-7,TGCAGCGTCCGACGGGAATACGAGCAGTACTTC,CSVRREYEQYF
NA,TRBV18,15,NA,TRBJ1-5,TGTGCCAGCTCACCTTCGACAGGTCGGAGTCAGCCCCAGCATTTT,CASSPSTGRSQPQHF